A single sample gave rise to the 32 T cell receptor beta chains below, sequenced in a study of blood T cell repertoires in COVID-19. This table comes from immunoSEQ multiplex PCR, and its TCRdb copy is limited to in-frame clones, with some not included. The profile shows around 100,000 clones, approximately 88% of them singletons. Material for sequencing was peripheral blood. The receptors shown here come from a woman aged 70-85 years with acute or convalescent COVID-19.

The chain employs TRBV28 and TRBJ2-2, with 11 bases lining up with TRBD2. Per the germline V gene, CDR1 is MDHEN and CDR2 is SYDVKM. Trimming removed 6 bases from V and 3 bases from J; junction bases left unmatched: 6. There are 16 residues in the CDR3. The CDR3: CASRSSGLADTGELFF. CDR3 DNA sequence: TGTGCCAGCAGAAGCTCGGGACTAGCGGACACCGGGGAGCTGTTTTTT.

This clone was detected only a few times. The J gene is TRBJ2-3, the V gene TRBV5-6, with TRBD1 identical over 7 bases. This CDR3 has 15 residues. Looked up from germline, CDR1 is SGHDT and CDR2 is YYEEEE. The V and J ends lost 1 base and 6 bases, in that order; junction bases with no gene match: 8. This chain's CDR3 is CASSLRRTGGDTQYF. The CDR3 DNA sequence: TGTGCCAGCAGCTTGAGAAGGACAGGCGGCGATACGCAGTATTTT.

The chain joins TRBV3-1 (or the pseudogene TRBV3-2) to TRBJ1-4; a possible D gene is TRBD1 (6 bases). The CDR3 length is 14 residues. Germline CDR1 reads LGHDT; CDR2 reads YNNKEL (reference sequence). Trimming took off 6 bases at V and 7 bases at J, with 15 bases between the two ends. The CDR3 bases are TGTGCCAGCAGAGAGGGGGTGGCGACTGAAAAACTGTTTTTT. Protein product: CASREGVATEKLFF.

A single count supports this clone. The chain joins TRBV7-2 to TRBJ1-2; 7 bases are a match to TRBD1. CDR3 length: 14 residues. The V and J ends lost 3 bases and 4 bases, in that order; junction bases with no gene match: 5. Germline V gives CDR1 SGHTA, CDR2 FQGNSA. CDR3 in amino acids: CASSLTGIGYGYTF. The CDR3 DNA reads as TGTGCCAGCAGCTTGACAGGGATCGGCTATGGCTACACCTTC. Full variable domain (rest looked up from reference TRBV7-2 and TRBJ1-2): GAGVSQSPSNKVTEKGKDVELRCDPISGHTALYWYRQSLGQGLEFLIYFQGNSAPDKSGLPSDRFSAERTGGSVSTLTIQRTQQEDSAVYLCASSLTGIGYGYTFGSGTRLTVV.

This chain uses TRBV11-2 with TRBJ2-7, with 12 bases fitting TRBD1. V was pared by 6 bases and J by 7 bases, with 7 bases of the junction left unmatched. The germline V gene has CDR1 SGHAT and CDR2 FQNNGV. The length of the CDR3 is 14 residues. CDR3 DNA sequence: TGTGCCAGCAGTCCGGGACAGGGGGCGGTGGAGCAGTACTTC. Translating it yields CASSPGQGAVEQYF. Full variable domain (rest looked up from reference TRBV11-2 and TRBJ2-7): EAGVAQSPRYKIIEKRQSVAFWCNPISGHATLYWYQQILGQGPKLLIQFQNNGVVDDSQLPKDRFSAERLKGVDSTLKIQPAKLEDSAVYLCASSPGQGAVEQYFGPGTRLTVT.

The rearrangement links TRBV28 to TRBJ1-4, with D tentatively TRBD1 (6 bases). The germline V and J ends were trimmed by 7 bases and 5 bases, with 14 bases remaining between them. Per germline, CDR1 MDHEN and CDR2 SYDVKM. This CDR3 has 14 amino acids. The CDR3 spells CASTLEGGNEKLFF. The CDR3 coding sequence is TGTGCCAGCACCTTGGAGGGGGGGAATGAAAAACTGTTTTTT.

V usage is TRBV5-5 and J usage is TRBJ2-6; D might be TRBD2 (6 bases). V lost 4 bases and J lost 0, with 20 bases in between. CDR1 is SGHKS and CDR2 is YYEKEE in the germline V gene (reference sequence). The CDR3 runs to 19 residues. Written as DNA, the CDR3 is TGTGCCAGCAGCCCGGAGCTGGCGGGACGGATCTCTGGGGCCAACGTCCTGACTTTC. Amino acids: CASSPELAGRISGANVLTF. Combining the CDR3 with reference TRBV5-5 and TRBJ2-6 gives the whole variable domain DAGVTQSPTHLIKTRGQQVTLRCSPISGHKSVSWYQQVLGQGPQFIFQYYEKEERGRGNFPDRFSARQFPNYSSELNVNALLLGDSALYLCASSPELAGRISGANVLTFGAGSRLTVL.

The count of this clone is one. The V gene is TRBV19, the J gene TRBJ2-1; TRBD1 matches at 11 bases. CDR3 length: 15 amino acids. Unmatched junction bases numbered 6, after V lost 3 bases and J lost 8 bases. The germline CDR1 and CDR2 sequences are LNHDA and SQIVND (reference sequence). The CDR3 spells CASSIGQGAGDEQFF. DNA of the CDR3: TGTGCCAGTAGTATCGGACAGGGGGCTGGCGATGAGCAGTTCTTC.

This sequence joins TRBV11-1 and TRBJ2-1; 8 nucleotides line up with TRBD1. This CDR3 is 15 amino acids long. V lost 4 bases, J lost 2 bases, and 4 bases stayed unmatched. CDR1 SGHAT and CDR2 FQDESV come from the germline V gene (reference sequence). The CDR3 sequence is CASSSDRGAYNEQFF. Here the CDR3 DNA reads TGTGCCAGCAGCTCAGACAGGGGCGCCTACAATGAGCAGTTCTTC.

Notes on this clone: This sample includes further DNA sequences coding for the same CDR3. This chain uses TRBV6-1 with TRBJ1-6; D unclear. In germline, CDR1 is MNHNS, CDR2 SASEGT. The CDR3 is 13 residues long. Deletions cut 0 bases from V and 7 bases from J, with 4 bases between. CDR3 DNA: TGTGCCAGCAGTGAAGCCAGAAATTCACCCCTCCACTTT. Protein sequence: CASSEARNSPLHF.

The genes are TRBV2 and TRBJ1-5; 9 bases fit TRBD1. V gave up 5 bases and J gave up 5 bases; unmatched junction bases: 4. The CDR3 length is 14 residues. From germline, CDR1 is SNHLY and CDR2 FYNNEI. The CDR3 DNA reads TGTGCCAGCAGTCAGGACAGGGGTTATCAGCCCCAGCATTTT. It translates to CASSQDRGYQPQHF.

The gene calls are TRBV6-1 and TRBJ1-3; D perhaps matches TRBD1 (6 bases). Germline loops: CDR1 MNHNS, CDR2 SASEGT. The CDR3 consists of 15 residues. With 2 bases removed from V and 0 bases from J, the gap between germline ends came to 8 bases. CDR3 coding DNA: TGTGCCAGCAGTGAACAGGGGAACTCTGGAAACACCATATATTTT. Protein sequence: CASSEQGNSGNTIYF.

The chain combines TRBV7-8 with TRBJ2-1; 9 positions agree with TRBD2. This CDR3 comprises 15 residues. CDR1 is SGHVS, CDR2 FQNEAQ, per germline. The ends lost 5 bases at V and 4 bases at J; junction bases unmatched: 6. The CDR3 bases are TGTGCCAGCAGCCTGGGGGCGGGAGGGTACAATGAGCAGTTCTTC. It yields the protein CASSLGAGGYNEQFF.

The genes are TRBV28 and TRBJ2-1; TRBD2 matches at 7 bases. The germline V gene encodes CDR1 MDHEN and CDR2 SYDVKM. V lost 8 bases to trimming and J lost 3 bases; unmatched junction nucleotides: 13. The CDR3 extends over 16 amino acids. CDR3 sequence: CASRPRASGYYNEQFF. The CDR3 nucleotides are TGTGCCAGCCGCCCCCGGGCTAGCGGATACTACAATGAGCAGTTCTTC.

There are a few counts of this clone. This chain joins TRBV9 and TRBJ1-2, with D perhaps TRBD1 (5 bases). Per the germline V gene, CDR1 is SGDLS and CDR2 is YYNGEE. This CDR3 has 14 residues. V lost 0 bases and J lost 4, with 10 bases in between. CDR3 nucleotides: TGTGCCAGCAGCGTAGCAGGGATCCCCTATGGCTACACCTTC. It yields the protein CASSVAGIPYGYTF.

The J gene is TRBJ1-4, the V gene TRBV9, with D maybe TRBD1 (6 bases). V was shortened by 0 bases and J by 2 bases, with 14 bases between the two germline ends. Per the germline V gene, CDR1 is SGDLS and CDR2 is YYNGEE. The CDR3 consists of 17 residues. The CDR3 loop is CASSVGVRGPTNEKLFF. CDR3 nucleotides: TGTGCCAGCAGCGTAGGGGTCAGGGGTCCTACTAATGAAAAACTGTTTTTT.

In nucleotides, the CDR3 is TGTGCCAGCAGCTTAGTACAGGGTAATTCACCCCTCCACTTT. Translating it yields CASSLVQGNSPLHF. The chain combines TRBV7-2 with TRBJ1-6; TRBD1 is a possible D gene (6 bases). The length of the CDR3 is 14 residues. Per germline, CDR1 SGHTA and CDR2 FQGNSA. V was pared by 1 base and J by 6 bases, with 7 bases between.

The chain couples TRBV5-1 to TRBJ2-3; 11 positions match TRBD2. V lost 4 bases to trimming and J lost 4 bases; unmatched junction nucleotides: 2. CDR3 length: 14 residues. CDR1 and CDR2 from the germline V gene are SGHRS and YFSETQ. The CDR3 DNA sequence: TGCGCCAGCAGCCGTAGCGGGGGGGCAGATACGCAGTATTTT. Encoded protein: CASSRSGGADTQYF.

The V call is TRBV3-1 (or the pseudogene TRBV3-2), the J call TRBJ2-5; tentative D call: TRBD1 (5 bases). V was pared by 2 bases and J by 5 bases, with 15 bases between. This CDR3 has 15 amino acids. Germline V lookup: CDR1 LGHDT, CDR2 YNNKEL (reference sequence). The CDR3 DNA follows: TGTGCCAGCAGCCAAAAACAGGATGTTCGTGAGACCCAGTACTTC. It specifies CASSQKQDVRETQYF.

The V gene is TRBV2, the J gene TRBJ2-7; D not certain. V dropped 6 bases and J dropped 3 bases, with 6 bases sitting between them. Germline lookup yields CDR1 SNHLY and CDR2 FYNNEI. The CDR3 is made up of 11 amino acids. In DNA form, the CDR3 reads TGTGCCAGCAGACAGTACTACGAGCAGTACTTC. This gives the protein CASRQYYEQYF.

This CDR3 reads CASSLGSTGELFF. The CDR3 coding sequence is TGCGCCAGCAGTCTCGGTAGCACCGGGGAGCTGTTTTTT. The chain has TRBV10-1 and TRBJ2-2; D gene ambiguous. This CDR3 comprises 13 residues. The V gene's germline CDR1 is WNHNN and CDR2 SYGVQD (reference sequence). Trimming left V 5 bases short and J 4 bases short, with 8 bases between.

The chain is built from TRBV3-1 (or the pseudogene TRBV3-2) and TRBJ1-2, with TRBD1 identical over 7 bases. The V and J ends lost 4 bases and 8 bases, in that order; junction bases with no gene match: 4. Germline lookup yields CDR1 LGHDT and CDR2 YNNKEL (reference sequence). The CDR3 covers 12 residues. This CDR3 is CASSLTGNGYTF. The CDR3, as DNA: TGTGCCAGCAGCCTGACAGGGAACGGCTACACCTTC.

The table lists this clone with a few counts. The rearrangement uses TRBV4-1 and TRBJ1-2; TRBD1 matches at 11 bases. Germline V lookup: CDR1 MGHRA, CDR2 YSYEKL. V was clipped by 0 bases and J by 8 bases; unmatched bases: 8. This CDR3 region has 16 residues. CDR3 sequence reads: CASSQDAGQGVRGYTF. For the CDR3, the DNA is TGCGCCAGCAGCCAAGATGCGGGACAGGGGGTGAGGGGCTACACCTTC.

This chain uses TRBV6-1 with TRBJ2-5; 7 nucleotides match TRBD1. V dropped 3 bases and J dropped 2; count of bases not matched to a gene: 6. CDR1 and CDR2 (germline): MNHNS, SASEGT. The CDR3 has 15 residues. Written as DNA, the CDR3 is TGTGCCAGCAGTGATCCCGGGACAGCTCAAGAGACCCAGTACTTC. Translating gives CASSDPGTAQETQYF.

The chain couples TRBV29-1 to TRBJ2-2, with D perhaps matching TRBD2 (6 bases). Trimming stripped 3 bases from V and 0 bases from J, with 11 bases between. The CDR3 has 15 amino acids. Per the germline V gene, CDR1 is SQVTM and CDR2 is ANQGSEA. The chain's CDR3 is CSVDGRGTNTGELFF. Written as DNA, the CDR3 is TGCAGCGTTGATGGTCGGGGGACGAACACCGGGGAGCTGTTTTTT.

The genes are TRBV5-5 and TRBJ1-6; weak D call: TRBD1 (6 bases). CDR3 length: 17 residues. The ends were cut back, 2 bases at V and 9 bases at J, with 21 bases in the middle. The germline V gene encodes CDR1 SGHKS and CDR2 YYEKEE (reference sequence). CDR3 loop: CASSFSMLGTLPSPLHF. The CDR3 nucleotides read TGTGCCAGCAGCTTCAGTATGCTCGGGACACTCCCTTCACCCCTCCACTTT. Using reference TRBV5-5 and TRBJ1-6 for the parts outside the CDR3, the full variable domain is DAGVTQSPTHLIKTRGQQVTLRCSPISGHKSVSWYQQVLGQGPQFIFQYYEKEERGRGNFPDRFSARQFPNYSSELNVNALLLGDSALYLCASSFSMLGTLPSPLHFGNGTRLTVT.

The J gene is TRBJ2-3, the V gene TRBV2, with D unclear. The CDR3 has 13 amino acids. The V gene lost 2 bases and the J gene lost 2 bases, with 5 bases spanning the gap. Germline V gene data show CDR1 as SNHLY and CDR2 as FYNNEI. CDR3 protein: CASSERHTDTQYF. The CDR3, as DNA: TGTGCCAGCAGTGAACGACACACAGATACGCAGTATTTT.

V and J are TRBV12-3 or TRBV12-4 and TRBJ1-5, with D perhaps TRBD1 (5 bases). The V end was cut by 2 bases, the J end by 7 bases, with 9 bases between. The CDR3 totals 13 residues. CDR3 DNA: TGTGCCAGCAGTTTAACCGGGGGGCAGCCCCAGCATTTT. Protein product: CASSLTGGQPQHF.

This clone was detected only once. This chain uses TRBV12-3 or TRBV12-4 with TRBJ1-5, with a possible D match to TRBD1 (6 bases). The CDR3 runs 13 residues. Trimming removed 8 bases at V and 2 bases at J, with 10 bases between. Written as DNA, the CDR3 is TGTGCCAGCGCCCGACAGGGCAATCAGCCCCAGCATTTT. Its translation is CASARQGNQPQHF.

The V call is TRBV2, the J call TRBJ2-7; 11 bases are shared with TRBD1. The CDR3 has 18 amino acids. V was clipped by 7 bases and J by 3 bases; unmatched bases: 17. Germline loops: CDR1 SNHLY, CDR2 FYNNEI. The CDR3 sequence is CASNGRGQGVSAGYEQYF. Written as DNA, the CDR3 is TGTGCCAGCAATGGCCGGGGACAGGGGGTATCGGCGGGCTACGAGCAGTACTTC.

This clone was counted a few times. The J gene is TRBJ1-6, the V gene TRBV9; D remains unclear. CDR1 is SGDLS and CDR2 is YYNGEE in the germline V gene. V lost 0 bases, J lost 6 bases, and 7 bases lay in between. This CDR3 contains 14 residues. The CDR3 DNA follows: TGTGCCAGCAGCGTAGCCGGGATTAATTCACCCCTCCACTTT. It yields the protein CASSVAGINSPLHF.

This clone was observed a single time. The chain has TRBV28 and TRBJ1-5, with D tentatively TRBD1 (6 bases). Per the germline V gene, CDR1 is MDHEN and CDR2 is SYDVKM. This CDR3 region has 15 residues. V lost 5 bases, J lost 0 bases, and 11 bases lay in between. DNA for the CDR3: TGTGCCAGCAGTGCCGGGGGGCCTAGCAATCAGCCCCAGCATTTT. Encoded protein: CASSAGGPSNQPQHF.